What follows is one TCR beta chain and its context. Its antigen is unidentified. The sample is drawn from a study of beta chain features in type 1 diabetes. Expressed TCRB transcripts were sequenced because the entire RNA isolate underwent reverse transcription. The table came from immunoSEQ multiplex PCR; TCRdb's copy has only in-frame clones and leaves some out. The repertoire holds roughly 290,000 clones, with 15% as singletons. Study-wide findings and caveats: People with Type 1 diabetes carried modestly yet significantly shorter TCRB CDR3s in all four CD4+ subsets.

There are 13 residues in the CDR3. V dropped 5 bases and J dropped 4 bases, with 14 bases sitting between them. Germline values: CDR1 SQVTM, CDR2 ANQGSEA. The specimen was naive CD4+ T cells from blood. The TCR originated in a man aged 18-30 years with type 1 diabetes. This chain links TRBV29-1 with TRBJ2-5; D might be TRBD1 (5 bases). The CDR3 region is CSVRSQGGETQYF. In DNA form, the CDR3 reads TGCAGCGTTCGGTCTCAGGGCGGAGAGACCCAGTACTTC. Drawing the rest from reference TRBV29-1 and TRBJ2-5, the complete variable domain is SAVISQKPSRDICQRGTSLTIQCQVDSQVTMMFWYRQQPGQSLTLIATANQGSEATYESGFVIDKFPISRPNLTFSTLTVSNMSPEDSSIYLCSVRSQGGETQYFGPGTRLLVL.